This TCR beta chain was sequenced in a study of blood T cell repertoires in COVID-19. Study-wide context: The samples span acute and convalescent COVID-19 from the United States, Italy and Spain. From T cells, B-cell-depleted T cells, or PBMCs came the material, which was cDNA or gDNA.

The CDR3 runs to 13 residues. Trimming took 5 bases from V and 3 from J, leaving 11 bases between them. Authors' data handling: Cell counts per sample came from amplifying reference gene primers. Profiled with immunoSEQ multiplex PCR; TCRdb holds only in-frame clones, not every one. V, J and clone size derive from that table, while D and trimming were established from the DNA sequence. The sample contains approximately 76,000 clones, approximately 86% of which appear only once. Input material: peripheral blood. The rearrangement uses TRBV12-3 or TRBV12-4 and TRBJ2-7; D uncertain. The source is a woman aged 55 to 70 with acute or convalescent COVID-19. This CDR3 is CASSPHGFYEQYF. The DNA of the CDR3 is TGTGCCAGCAGTCCACACGGGTTCTACGAGCAGTACTTC.